The rows below give T cell receptor beta chains drawn from one sample of a study of blood T cell repertoires in COVID-19. TCRdb keeps only in-frame clones here, not all; method: immunoSEQ multiplex PCR. The table shows about 200,000 clones, with 84% occurring only once. Material for sequencing was peripheral blood. The receptors were sampled from a human donor in a cohort sampled during active COVID-19. CDR3s include the opening cysteine and the closing phenylalanine or tryptophan. A D gene is named only where the DNA matches it firmly. The listing skips clone size in some rows; elsewhere it reads once, few, many or a size class.

CASSLQQHEAFF	TGTGCCAGCAGCTTACAACAGCATGAAGCTTTCTTT	-	TRBV11-2	TRBJ1-1	12	-
CASSSGTSGYNEQFF	TGTGCCAGCAGTTCCGGGACTAGCGGATACAATGAGCAGTTCTTC	-	TRBV28	TRBJ2-1	15	TRBD2
CASSYPGGGETQYF	TGTGCCAGCAGTTACCCGGGGGGGGGAGAGACCCAGTACTTC	-	TRBV6-5	TRBJ2-5	14	TRBD2
CASQRTGNSPLHF	TGTGCCAGTCAAAGGACAGGCAATTCACCCCTCCACTTT	few	TRBV19	TRBJ1-6	13	TRBD1
CASSPDRGYTF	TGTGCCAGCTCACCGGACAGGGGCTACACCTTC	-	TRBV18	TRBJ1-2	11	TRBD1
CATSDLGSRAELRTDTQYF	TGTGCCACCAGTGATTTGGGGTCCAGAGCGGAGTTAAGGACAGATACGCAGTATTTT	-	TRBV24-1	TRBJ2-3	19	-
CATSDRTSGVYNEQFF	TGTGCCACCAGTGACCGGACTAGCGGGGTTTACAATGAGCAGTTCTTC	-	TRBV24-1	TRBJ2-1	16	TRBD2
CASMGDRATDTQYF	TGTGCCAGCATGGGGGACAGGGCCACAGATACGCAGTATTTT	-	TRBV10-3	TRBJ2-3	14	TRBD1
CASSLRDYSSYEQYF	TGTGCCAGCAGCTTACGGGACTACAGCTCCTACGAGCAGTACTTC	many	TRBV7-9	TRBJ2-7	15	TRBD2
CASSVVAAGGPTQYF	TGTGCCAGCAGCGTAGTGGCAGCGGGAGGGCCAACGCAGTATTTT	-	TRBV9	TRBJ2-3	15	TRBD2
CASSSTGGYGNQPQHF	TGTGCCAGCAGTTCCACAGGGGGCTACGGCAATCAGCCCCAGCATTTT	many	TRBV28	TRBJ1-5	16	TRBD1
CASRKTGEYEQYF	TGTGCCAGCAGAAAGACAGGGGAGTACGAGCAGTACTTC	once	TRBV28	TRBJ2-7	13	TRBD1
CASSQVSAEAFF	TGTGCCAGCAGCCAAGTGAGCGCTGAAGCTTTCTTT	-	TRBV3-1/TRBV3-2	TRBJ1-1	12	-
CASSYPRTASYEQYF	TGTGCCAGCAGTTACCCCAGGACAGCCTCCTACGAGCAGTACTTC	-	TRBV6-5	TRBJ2-7	15	-
CASSSRDRAPEQFF	TGTGCCAGCAGCTCCCGGGACAGGGCTCCTGAGCAGTTCTTC	-	TRBV5-4	TRBJ2-1	14	TRBD1
CASRLNSRGVRGYTF	TGTGCCAGCAGATTGAATAGCAGGGGAGTTAGAGGCTACACCTTC	-	TRBV6-5	TRBJ1-2	15	-
CASSPPGTGKFNEQFF	TGCGCCAGCAGCCCCCCCGGGACAGGCAAGTTCAATGAGCAGTTCTTC	-	TRBV5-1	TRBJ2-1	16	TRBD1
CASSSSGTGGRGYTF	TGTGCCAGCAGTTCCTCCGGGACAGGAGGTCGTGGCTACACCTTC	-	TRBV5-6	TRBJ1-2	15	TRBD1
CASRDQGAGTGELFF	TGTGCCAGTAGGGACCAGGGGGCAGGGACCGGGGAGCTGTTTTTT	-	TRBV19	TRBJ2-2	15	TRBD1
CASSLGLDFYEQYF	TGTGCCAGCAGCTTGGGGCTAGATTTCTACGAGCAGTACTTC	-	TRBV5-5	TRBJ2-7	14	-
CASSPTRRGYEQYF	TGTGCCAGCTCACCCACGCGCCGGGGCTACGAGCAGTACTTC	once	TRBV18	TRBJ2-7	14	-
CASSSRPYEQYF	TGTGCCAGCAGCTCCCGTCCCTACGAGCAGTACTTC	-	TRBV11-2	TRBJ2-7	12	-
CASSSGIRSYEQYF	TGTGCCAGCAGCTCAGGGATACGGTCCTACGAGCAGTACTTC	-	TRBV13	TRBJ2-7	14	-
CASSLQGIYEQYF	TGTGCCAGCAGCTTACAGGGGATCTACGAGCAGTACTTC	-	TRBV7-9	TRBJ2-7	13	-
CATSREGQSSYNEQFF	TGTGCCACCAGCAGAGAGGGACAGAGCTCCTACAATGAGCAGTTCTTC	-	TRBV15	TRBJ2-1	16	TRBD1
CSVDGLYRSTDTQYF	TGCAGCGTTGACGGTTTATACAGGAGCACAGATACGCAGTATTTT	-	TRBV29-1	TRBJ2-3	15	-
CASSSGQGSDLGTDTQYF	TGCGCCAGCAGCTCGGGACAGGGTAGTGATTTGGGTACAGATACGCAGTATTTT	-	TRBV5-1	TRBJ2-3	18	TRBD1
CASSLVSGVPTDTQYF	TGTGCCAGCAGCTTAGTTTCGGGAGTTCCCACAGATACGCAGTATTTT	-	TRBV7-6	TRBJ2-3	16	-
CASSEFPGTSLTGELFF	TGTGCCAGCAGTGAATTCCCCGGGACTAGCTTGACCGGGGAGCTGTTTTTT	-	TRBV6-1	TRBJ2-2	17	TRBD2
CASSLDKFNEKLFF	TGCGCCAGCAGCTTGGACAAATTTAATGAAAAACTGTTTTTT	-	TRBV5-1	TRBJ1-4	14	-
CASSFTRGAYEQYF	TGTGCCAGTAGTTTCACACGGGGGGCCTACGAGCAGTACTTC	-	TRBV19	TRBJ2-7	14	TRBD2
CASSPSRQTTYEQYF	TGTGCCAGCAGTCCCAGTAGACAGACAACCTACGAGCAGTACTTC	-	TRBV6-5	TRBJ2-7	15	-
CASSGRQGTGELFF	TGTGCCAGCAGCGGTAGACAGGGCACCGGGGAGCTGTTTTTT	-	TRBV9	TRBJ2-2	14	TRBD1
CASSTSVTEAFF	TGTGCCAGCAGTACTAGCGTCACTGAAGCTTTCTTT	-	TRBV28	TRBJ1-1	12	-
CASSEGLAETPYNEQFF	TGTGCCAGCAGTGAGGGACTAGCGGAAACCCCCTACAATGAGCAGTTCTTC	few	TRBV25-1	TRBJ2-1	17	TRBD2
CASSPLTSGRNEQYF	TGCGCCAGCAGCCCGCTGACTAGCGGGAGGAACGAGCAGTACTTC	-	TRBV4-1	TRBJ2-7	15	TRBD2
CASSFGGENSPLHF	TGTGCCAGCAGCTTTGGGGGGGAGAATTCACCCCTCCACTTT	once	TRBV7-8	TRBJ1-6	14	-
CASSIRTSPYNEQFF	TGTGCCAGTAGTATTAGGACTAGCCCCTACAATGAGCAGTTCTTC	-	TRBV19	TRBJ2-1	15	TRBD2